This passage covers 28 T cell receptor beta chains from one sample sequenced in a study of blood T cell repertoires in COVID-19. Some clones are missing from TCRdb's copy, which holds only in-frame ones; the method was immunoSEQ multiplex PCR. The sample includes approximately 220,000 clones, roughly 89% of them seen just once. The specimen was PBMCs or T cells enriched from blood (not recorded which). These receptors all stem from a man younger than 40 who had been exposed to COVID-19.

The genes are TRBV3-1 (or the pseudogene TRBV3-2) and TRBJ2-1, with D possibly being TRBD1 (6 bases). V shed 6 bases and J shed 7 bases, with 13 bases lying between them. In germline, CDR1 is LGHDT, CDR2 YNNKEL (reference sequence). The CDR3 is 13 residues long. The DNA for the CDR3 is TGTGCCAGCAGGCACAGGGCTGGGAATGAGCAGTTCTTC. Residues: CASRHRAGNEQFF.

The chain has TRBV5-6 and TRBJ1-1, with TRBD1 matching over 7 bases. CDR1 SGHDT and CDR2 YYEEEE come from the germline V gene. The CDR3 spans 13 residues. V gave up 4 bases and J gave up 7 bases; unmatched junction bases: 7. The CDR3 loop reads CASSVQGSHEAFF. In nucleotides, the CDR3 is TGTGCCAGCAGCGTACAGGGGAGCCATGAAGCTTTCTTT.

V is TRBV30 and J is TRBJ1-5, with D unclear. The germline CDR1 and CDR2 sequences are GTSNPN and SVGIG (reference sequence). The CDR3 runs 13 residues. Trimming removed 2 bases from V and 3 bases from J, with 8 bases in between. In nucleotides, the CDR3 is TGTGCCTGGAGTTCACGAGACAATCAGCCCCAGCATTTT. Protein product: CAWSSRDNQPQHF.

This sequence joins TRBV27 and TRBJ1-1; D gene unclear. This CDR3 is built from 12 residues. Germline CDR1 reads MNHEY; CDR2 reads SMNVEV (reference sequence). Between the trimmed V and J ends, which lost 1 base and 8 bases, there was a span of 8 bases. The CDR3 sequence is CASSLYGDEAFF. The CDR3 DNA follows: TGTGCCAGCAGTTTATACGGAGACGAAGCTTTCTTT.

This clone occurred a few times. V gene TRBV21-1 combines with J gene TRBJ1-5; TRBD1 is the table's D call, not checked against the DNA. TRBV21-1 is a pseudogene. The length of the CDR3 is 13 residues. CDR3 nucleotide sequence: TGTGCCAGCAGCAAAGCAGGGGTTCAGCCCCAGCATTTT. Protein product: CASSKAGVQPQHF.

Only one count was recorded for this clone. Other DNA sequences of this sample code for an identical CDR3. The V gene is TRBV18, the J gene TRBJ2-7, with 7 nucleotides matching TRBD1. With 1 base clipped from V and 3 bases from J, the junction kept 3 bases outside the gene matches. Germline V CDR1 and CDR2: KGHSH, LQKENI. There are 14 residues in the CDR3. CDR3 nucleotide sequence: TGTGCCAGCTCACCACGGGACAGTTACTACGAGCAGTACTTC. Translation: CASSPRDSYYEQYF.

The chain carries TRBV29-1 and TRBJ2-2; D remains ambiguous. The germline V and J ends were trimmed by 0 bases and 1 base, with 12 bases remaining between them. Per germline, CDR1 SQVTM and CDR2 ANQGSEA. The CDR3 spans 16 residues. This CDR3 is CSVEDLYSGNTGELFF. The CDR3 DNA reads as TGCAGCGTTGAAGATCTATACTCTGGGAACACCGGGGAGCTGTTTTTT.

This chain links TRBV29-1 with TRBJ1-4; 8 nucleotides match TRBD1. Germline V gene data show CDR1 as SQVTM and CDR2 as ANQGSEA. This CDR3 has 13 residues. Unmatched junction bases numbered 6, after V lost 7 bases and J lost 5 bases. The DNA for the CDR3 is TGCAGCGCCTACAGGGGGGGAAATGAAAAACTGTTTTTT. Translating gives CSAYRGGNEKLFF.

The chain joins TRBV9 to TRBJ1-3; no reliable D call. CDR1 and CDR2 from the germline V gene are SGDLS and YYNGEE. Trimming took off 4 bases at V and 6 bases at J, with 14 bases between the two ends. This CDR3 region has 14 residues. The chain's CDR3 is CASSYRGGLNTIYF. The CDR3 DNA follows: TGTGCCAGCAGCTATAGAGGAGGTTTAAACACCATATATTTT.

J is TRBJ2-1 and V is TRBV29-1, with TRBD2 identical over 8 bases. The germline gives CDR1 SQVTM, CDR2 ANQGSEA. The CDR3 length is 17 residues. V lost 4 bases to trimming and J lost 1 base; unmatched junction nucleotides: 12. CDR3 in DNA: TGCAGCGTTGGGGGGACTAGTGTTCCAGGGTCCTACAATGAGCAGTTCTTC. Residues: CSVGGTSVPGSYNEQFF.

The chain joins TRBV13 to TRBJ2-5; 14 positions agree with TRBD2. Germline assignment: CDR1 PRHDT and CDR2 FYEKMQ (reference sequence). The CDR3 covers 15 residues. After removal of 5 bases from V and 10 bases from J, the junction contained 9 bases not matched to a gene. The CDR3: CASSKKTSGGANQYF. The CDR3 DNA sequence: TGTGCCAGCAGCAAAAAGACTAGCGGGGGGGCTAACCAGTACTTC.

This chain connects TRBV7-9 to TRBJ2-7; 7 bases line up with TRBD1. Germline assignment: CDR1 SEHNR and CDR2 FQNEAQ (reference sequence). There are 15 residues in the CDR3. Unmatched junction bases numbered 10, after V lost 5 bases and J lost 3 bases. The CDR3 sequence is CASSPQGDNLYEQYF. CDR3 coding DNA: TGTGCCAGCAGCCCCCAGGGGGACAACCTCTACGAGCAGTACTTC.

This clone showed up just once. The chain recombines TRBV10-2 with TRBJ2-5, with D possibly being TRBD2 (6 bases). This CDR3 is built from 14 residues. Per germline, CDR1 WSHSY and CDR2 SAAADI. The ends were cut back, 5 bases at V and 4 bases at J, with 14 bases in the middle. The CDR3 bases are TGCGCCAGCAGTCGAGGGTGGAGGGGAGAGACCCAGTACTTC. Its translation is CASSRGWRGETQYF.

In its sample, this clone was seen a few times. The rearrangement uses TRBV6-5 and TRBJ1-2, with TRBD1 as a possible D gene (6 bases). Germline CDR1 is MNHEY and CDR2 is SVGAGI. The CDR3 totals 12 residues. The V end lost 2 bases, the J end lost 6 bases, and 7 bases lay between the germline ends. In DNA form, the CDR3 reads TGTGCCAGCAGTTACGGGACACATGGCTACACCTTC. It is translated as CASSYGTHGYTF.

This chain connects TRBV2 to TRBJ2-3; TRBD2 might be the D (7 bases). V was clipped by 7 bases and J by 5 bases, with 22 bases between them. The length of the CDR3 is 16 residues. Germline CDR1 and CDR2: SNHLY and FYNNEI. CDR3 nucleotides: TGTGCCAGCAACGTACGCGGGGGCCCTGGGGTAGATACGCAGTATTTT. Protein sequence: CASNVRGGPGVDTQYF. The variable domain in full, completed from reference TRBV2 and TRBJ2-3, reads EPEVTQTPSHQVTQMGQEVILRCVPISNHLYFYWYRQILGQKVEFLVSFYNNEISEKSEIFDDQFSVERPDGSNFTLKIRSTKLEDSAMYFCASNVRGGPGVDTQYFGPGTRLTVL.

The chain uses TRBV5-5 and TRBJ2-7, with a weak D call TRBD2 (7 bases). The CDR3 loop spans 14 amino acids. Trimming took 6 bases from V and 3 from J, leaving 16 bases between them. Germline V gives CDR1 SGHKS, CDR2 YYEKEE (reference sequence). The CDR3 spells CASTSQGGIYEQYF. As DNA, the CDR3 is TGTGCCAGCACCTCACAGGGAGGGATCTACGAGCAGTACTTC. Filled out from reference TRBV5-5 and TRBJ2-7, the complete variable domain reads DAGVTQSPTHLIKTRGQQVTLRCSPISGHKSVSWYQQVLGQGPQFIFQYYEKEERGRGNFPDRFSARQFPNYSSELNVNALLLGDSALYLCASTSQGGIYEQYFGPGTRLTVT.

This rearrangement joins TRBV7-9 to TRBJ2-7; D call uncertain. Germline V gene data show CDR1 as SEHNR and CDR2 as FQNEAQ (reference sequence). The CDR3 has 12 amino acids. V lost 1 base to trimming and J lost 5 bases, with 6 bases between them. This CDR3 reads CASSLGYNEQYF. The CDR3, as DNA: TGTGCCAGCAGCTTAGGTTATAACGAGCAGTACTTC. The whole variable domain, remainder taken from reference TRBV7-9 and TRBJ2-7, is DTGVSQNPRHKITKRGQNVTFRCDPISEHNRLYWYRQTLGQGPEFLTYFQNEAQLEKSRLLSDRFSAERPKGSFSTLEIQRTEQGDSAMYLCASSLGYNEQYFGPGTRLTVT.

J is TRBJ2-3 and V is TRBV7-2; tentatively, D is TRBD2 (6 bases). The V end lost 5 bases, the J end lost 4 bases, and 16 bases lay between the germline ends. Germline V gene lookup returns CDR1 SGHTA and CDR2 FQGNSA. The CDR3 extends over 15 amino acids. The CDR3 DNA reads as TGTGCCAGCAGCCCGGACTATTCTTTACCAGATACGCAGTATTTT. Its translation: CASSPDYSLPDTQYF. The entire variable domain, with the rest obtained from reference TRBV7-2 and TRBJ2-3, is as follows: GAGVSQSPSNKVTEKGKDVELRCDPISGHTALYWYRQSLGQGLEFLIYFQGNSAPDKSGLPSDRFSAERTGGSVSTLTIQRTQQEDSAVYLCASSPDYSLPDTQYFGPGTRLTVL.

J is TRBJ2-3 and V is TRBV7-2; 9 bases are a match to TRBD2. This CDR3 spans 18 amino acids. The trim removed 6 bases at V and 4 bases at J, leaving 17 bases unmatched. CDR1 SGHTA and CDR2 FQGNSA come from the germline V gene. The CDR3 loop is CASRPNSGGHGGADTQYF. For the CDR3, the DNA is TGTGCCAGCAGGCCTAATAGCGGGGGCCACGGCGGGGCAGATACGCAGTATTTT.

This clone has just a few counts. This rearrangement joins TRBV7-3 to TRBJ2-3, with D maybe TRBD2 (5 bases). The CDR3 runs 14 residues. Looked up from germline, CDR1 is SGHTA and CDR2 is FQGTGA. The V and J ends lost 5 bases and 4 bases respectively, with 13 bases between them. The CDR3 DNA reads TGTGCCAGCAGCCTACTAGGCGGGCCAGATACGCAGTATTTT. Its protein product is CASSLLGGPDTQYF.

V and J are TRBV7-3 and TRBJ1-1; a possible D gene is TRBD1 (6 bases). The CDR3 loop spans 13 amino acids. The V gene lost 3 bases and the J gene lost 4 bases, with 9 bases spanning the gap. Germline V gives CDR1 SGHTA, CDR2 FQGTGA. The CDR3 DNA is TGTGCCAGCAGCTTCGACAGGTCCACTGAAGCTTTCTTT. It codes for CASSFDRSTEAFF.

The chain uses TRBV28 and TRBJ1-6, with 11 bases lining up with TRBD1. CDR1 MDHEN and CDR2 SYDVKM come from the germline V gene. The CDR3 totals 16 residues. J gave up 3 bases and V 6 bases, and 4 bases lay outside the gene matches. CDR3 nucleotides: TGTGCCAGCAGCCCCGGGACAGGGGGCTATAATTCACCCCTCCACTTT. This sequence encodes CASSPGTGGYNSPLHF. Drawing the rest from reference TRBV28 and TRBJ1-6, the complete variable domain is DVKVTQSSRYLVKRTGEKVFLECVQDMDHENMFWYRQDPGLGLRLIYFSYDVKMKEKGDIPEGYSVSREKKERFSLILESASTNQTSMYLCASSPGTGGYNSPLHFGNGTRLTVT.

V usage is TRBV19 and J usage is TRBJ1-4; D may be TRBD1 (5 bases). CDR3 length equals 15 residues. The V end was cut by 1 base, the J end by 5 bases, with 11 bases between. Germline loops: CDR1 LNHDA, CDR2 SQIVND (reference sequence). In DNA form, the CDR3 reads TGTGCCAGTAGTATAGCCGTAGGGGTGAATGAAAAACTGTTTTTT. This sequence encodes CASSIAVGVNEKLFF.

The chain has TRBV7-2 and TRBJ1-1; a weak D match, TRBD1 (5 bases). With 3 bases removed from V and 3 bases from J, the gap between germline ends came to 17 bases. This CDR3 has 16 amino acids. Germline V gene sequence: CDR1 SGHTA, CDR2 FQGNSA. The CDR3 here is CASSFGSWGSDTEAFF. In DNA, the CDR3 is TGTGCCAGCAGCTTCGGTTCTTGGGGCTCGGACACTGAAGCTTTCTTT.

The chain has TRBV6-5 and TRBJ1-5; 7 nucleotides match TRBD1. The J segment lost 3 bases and the V segment lost 4 bases, leaving 6 bases of the junction unmatched. CDR3 size: 15 residues. Germline values: CDR1 MNHEY, CDR2 SVGAGI. The DNA of the CDR3 is TGTGCCAGCAGTTCGACAGGGTGGGACAATCAGCCCCAGCATTTT. This translates into CASSSTGWDNQPQHF.

V is TRBV21-1 and J is TRBJ2-5; the D call in the table, TRBD1, was not verified against the DNA. TRBV21-1 is described as a pseudogene. The CDR3 is 15 amino acids. The CDR3 nucleotides read TGTGCCAGCAGCAAAGGTCTACAGGGAGACGAGACCCAGTACTTC. Translated, it gives CASSKGLQGDETQYF.

Notes on this clone: The sample carries other DNA sequences with the same CDR3. The CDR3 loop is CASSLAGDEQYF. For the CDR3, the DNA is TGCGCCAGCAGCTTGGCAGGGGACGAGCAGTACTTC. The chain is built from TRBV5-1 and TRBJ2-7; D perhaps matches TRBD1 (6 bases). The germline V and J ends were trimmed by 0 bases and 5 bases, with 6 bases remaining between them. CDR1 is SGHRS and CDR2 is YFSETQ in the germline V gene. The CDR3 is 12 amino acids.

The chain employs TRBV28 and TRBJ1-1; 7 nucleotides match TRBD1. Germline loops: CDR1 MDHEN, CDR2 SYDVKM. The CDR3 covers 17 residues. The trim removed 6 bases at V and 1 base at J, leaving 14 bases unmatched. The CDR3 region is CASSSPRQGLPNTEAFF. The CDR3 DNA sequence: TGTGCCAGCAGCTCCCCCCGACAGGGTCTGCCGAACACTGAAGCTTTCTTT.